One and the same sample provided the 16 T cell receptor beta chains below, sequenced in a study of prognosis after radiotherapy for stage I lung cancer. Multiplex PCR in two rounds served to amplify TCR beta CDR3 from genomic DNA. Each TRBV and TRBJ gene had its own primer in the first PCR round. MiXCR, applied by TCRdb to the multiplex PCR reads, yields one record per CDR3 protein. The repertoire includes around 23,000 distinct CDR3 sequences, 43% of them detected once, and 30% to 40% sits in the top ten. The source material was PBMCs, sampled before or after stereotactic body radiation therapy (not recorded which). Receptors were obtained from a donor at least 50 years old with non-small cell lung cancer.

The rearrangement uses TRBV11-3 and TRBJ2-1, with 9 bases matching TRBD1. Germline CDR1 is SGHNT and CDR2 is YENEEA. The CDR3 covers 14 residues. Germline trimming cut 5 bases from V and 8 bases from J; bases unmatched to any gene: 7. The CDR3 region is CASSRPGQGYEQFF. Written as DNA, the CDR3 is TGTGCCAGCAGCCGCCCGGGACAGGGCTATGAGCAGTTCTTC.

The chain carries TRBV20-1 and TRBJ1-2, with D possibly matching TRBD1 (5 bases). Germline CDR1 reads DFQATT; CDR2 reads SNEGSKA (reference sequence). The CDR3 runs to 13 residues. The V and J ends lost 4 bases and 5 bases respectively, with 14 bases between them. The chain's CDR3 is CSATGTELYGYTF. The CDR3 nucleotides are TGCAGTGCTACTGGGACTGAACTATATGGCTACACCTTC.

This clonotype was recorded only once. A junction boundary mismatches the germline segment, possibly from a read error. This chain uses TRBV6-2 or TRBV6-3 with TRBJ2-7; unclear D gene. CDR1 is MNHEY, CDR2 SVGEGT, per germline. The CDR3 extends over 11 amino acids. CDR3 sequence reads: CARSSLTEKYF. CDR3 bases: TGTGCCAGAAGTTCCCTTACCGAGAAGTACTTC.

This clonotype occurred many times. This chain joins TRBV12-5 and TRBJ1-2; 8 bases align to TRBD1. Losses at the gene ends were 1 base for V and 6 bases for J; bases not matched to a gene: 4. CDR3 length: 14 residues. Germline V gene sequence: CDR1 LGHNT, CDR2 FRNRAP. For the CDR3, the DNA is TGTGCTAGTGGTTTGGGGTCAGGGGGCAATGGCTACACCTTC. Its translation: CASGLGSGGNGYTF.

This rearrangement joins TRBV27 to TRBJ1-6; a possible D gene is TRBD1 (6 bases). The CDR3 sequence is 15 residues long. Germline values: CDR1 MNHEY, CDR2 SMNVEV (reference sequence). Trimming left V 6 bases short and J 7 bases short, with 16 bases between. This chain's CDR3 is CASRGAWGLNSPLHF. The CDR3 bases are TGTGCCAGCAGGGGGGCCTGGGGGCTCAATTCACCCCTCCACTTT.

With respect to this clonotype: A much larger clone lies one base from this, so it may be a read error. The rearrangement links TRBV6-5 to TRBJ1-2; no firm D call. V was pared by 4 bases and J by 4 bases, with 13 bases between. Looked up from germline, CDR1 is MNHEY and CDR2 is SVGAGI. The CDR3 covers 14 residues. In nucleotides, the CDR3 is TGTGCCAGCAGTTTGGGCAGCCCAATCTATGGCTACACCTTC. As protein: CASSLGSPIYGYTF.

This clonotype appeared many times. The J gene is TRBJ1-3, the V gene TRBV5-1; 8 bases agree with TRBD1. This CDR3 region has 15 residues. V lost 3 bases and J lost 4; bases outside the gene matches: 6. Germline V CDR1 and CDR2: SGHRS, YFSETQ. The CDR3 DNA sequence: TGCGCCAGCAGCTCCCAGGGGGCATCAGGAAACACCATATATTTT. This codes for CASSSQGASGNTIYF.

The table lists this clonotype with many counts. The chain combines TRBV5-1 with TRBJ2-3, with TRBD2 matching over 11 bases. The CDR3 extends over 17 amino acids. CDR1 SGHRS and CDR2 YFSETQ come from the germline V gene. The V segment lost 0 bases and the J segment 6 bases; nucleotides outside the gene matches: 9. The CDR3 sequence: CASSLEVSGGAADTQYF. CDR3 bases: TGCGCCAGCAGCTTGGAGGTTAGCGGGGGGGCCGCCGATACGCAGTATTTT.

This clonotype appeared once. It differs at one base from a far larger clone, so likely a read error. The V gene is TRBV6-8, the J gene TRBJ1-1; D is unclear. Germline V CDR1 and CDR2: MNHGY, SAAAGT. This CDR3 comprises 15 residues. This CDR3 is CASIYTPVTRAEAFF. CDR3 DNA: TGTGCCAGCATTTACACCCCCGTGACCCGGGCTGAAGCTTTCTTT.

A remark on this clonotype: A far more abundant clone sits one base away, making this likely a read error. This CDR3 is CASSESGTGGYEQYF. CDR3 sequence (DNA): TGTGCCAGCAGTGAATCGGGGACAGGGGGCTACGAGCAGTACTTC. The genes are TRBV6-2 or TRBV6-3 and TRBJ2-7, with TRBD1 matching 11 bases. The CDR3 is 15 residues long. Germline V gene lookup returns CDR1 MNHEY and CDR2 SVGEGT. The J segment lost 3 bases and the V segment lost 5 bases, leaving 6 bases of the junction unmatched.

To note about this clonotype: A clone one base away is much larger, so this may be a read error. This chain joins TRBV4-2 and TRBJ2-5; D is unresolved. V lost 0 bases and J 1 base, leaving 9 bases between the germline ends. The CDR3 is 15 amino acids. The germline gives CDR1 LGHNA, CDR2 YNFKEQ. As DNA, the CDR3 is TGTGCCAGCAGCCAAGAGTACGTAACCCAAGAGACCCAGTACTTC. Encoded protein: CASSQEYVTQETQYF.

J is TRBJ1-5 and V is TRBV6-1, with D uncertain. The germline gives CDR1 MNHNS, CDR2 SASEGT. This CDR3 spans 17 amino acids. V lost 7 bases, J lost 0 bases, and 19 bases lay in between. CDR3 loop: CASTRPLALYSNQPQHF. The CDR3 DNA sequence: TGTGCCAGCACCAGGCCCCTCGCCCTATATAGCAATCAGCCCCAGCATTTT.

This chain uses TRBV28 with TRBJ1-5; the D gene is possibly TRBD1 (6 bases). The germline CDR1 and CDR2 sequences are MDHEN and SYDVKM. The CDR3 has 13 residues. Trimming stripped 6 bases from V and 4 bases from J, with 10 bases between. This CDR3 reads CASRKQGNQPQHF. In nucleotides, the CDR3 is TGTGCCAGCAGAAAACAGGGAAATCAGCCCCAGCATTTT. The whole variable domain, filled in from reference TRBV28 and TRBJ1-5, reads DVKVTQSSRYLVKRTGEKVFLECVQDMDHENMFWYRQDPGLGLRLIYFSYDVKMKEKGDIPEGYSVSREKKERFSLILESASTNQTSMYLCASRKQGNQPQHFGDGTRLSIL.

This clonotype was detected many times. The genes are TRBV19 and TRBJ2-3, with 7 bases aligning to TRBD1. There are 16 residues in the CDR3. The ends lost 7 bases at V and 6 bases at J; junction bases unmatched: 16. The V gene's germline CDR1 is LNHDA and CDR2 SQIVND (reference sequence). The DNA of the CDR3 is TGTGCCAGTAAAAGTCGGCGGACAGGCATCGGGGATACGCAGTATTTT. It specifies CASKSRRTGIGDTQYF.

A note on this clonotype: An end of the junction does not agree with germline; a read error may underlie this. This chain links TRBV24-1 with TRBJ1-2; maybe TRBD1 (5 bases). Germline V CDR1 and CDR2: KGHDR, SFDVKD. This CDR3 is built from 13 residues. The DNA of the CDR3 is TGTGCCACCAGTGGTCCGGACATATCAATATACGCCTTC. This encodes CATSGPDISIYAF.

This clonotype occurred a few times. This clone may be a read error of a much larger clone one base away. V is TRBV5-4 and J is TRBJ2-7; TRBD1 matches 9 bases. The CDR3 sequence is 13 residues long. V was pared by 4 bases and J by 6 bases, with 5 bases of the junction left unmatched. Germline V gene data show CDR1 as SGHNT and CDR2 as YYREEE (reference sequence). Written as DNA, the CDR3 is TGTGCCAGCAGCCCGGGACAGGGATGCGAGCAGTACTTC. Its translation is CASSPGQGCEQYF.